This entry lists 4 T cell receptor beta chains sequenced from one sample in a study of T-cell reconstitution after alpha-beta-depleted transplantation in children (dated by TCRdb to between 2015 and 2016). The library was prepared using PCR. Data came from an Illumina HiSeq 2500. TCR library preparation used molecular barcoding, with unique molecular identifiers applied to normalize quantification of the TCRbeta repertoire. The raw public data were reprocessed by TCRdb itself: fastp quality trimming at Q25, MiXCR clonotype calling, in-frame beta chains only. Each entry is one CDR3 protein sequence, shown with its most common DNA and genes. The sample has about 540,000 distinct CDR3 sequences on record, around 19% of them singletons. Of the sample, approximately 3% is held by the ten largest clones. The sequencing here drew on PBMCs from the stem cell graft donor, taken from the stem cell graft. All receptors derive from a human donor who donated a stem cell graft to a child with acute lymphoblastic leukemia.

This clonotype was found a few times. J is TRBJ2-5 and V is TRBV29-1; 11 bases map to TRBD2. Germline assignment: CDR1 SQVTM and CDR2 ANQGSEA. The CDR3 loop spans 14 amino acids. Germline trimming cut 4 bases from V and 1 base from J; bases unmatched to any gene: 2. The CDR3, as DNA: TGCAGCGTTGTGACTAGCGGGGCCCAAGAGACCCAGTACTTC. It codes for CSVVTSGAQETQYF. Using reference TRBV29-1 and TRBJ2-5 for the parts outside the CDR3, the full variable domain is SAVISQKPSRDICQRGTSLTIQCQVDSQVTMMFWYRQQPGQSLTLIATANQGSEATYESGFVIDKFPISRPNLTFSTLTVSNMSPEDSSIYLCSVVTSGAQETQYFGPGTRLLVL.

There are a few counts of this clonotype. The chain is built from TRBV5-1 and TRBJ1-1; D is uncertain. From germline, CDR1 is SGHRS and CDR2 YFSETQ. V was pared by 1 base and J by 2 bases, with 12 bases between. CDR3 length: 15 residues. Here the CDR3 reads CASSLMPDSNTEAFF. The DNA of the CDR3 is TGCGCCAGCAGCTTGATGCCAGATAGTAACACTGAAGCTTTCTTT.

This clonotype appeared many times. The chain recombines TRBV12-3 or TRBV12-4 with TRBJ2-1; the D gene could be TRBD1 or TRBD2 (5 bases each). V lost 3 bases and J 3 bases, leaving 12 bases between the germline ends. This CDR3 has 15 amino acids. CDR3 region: CASSFGRGVYNEQFF. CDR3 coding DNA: TGTGCCAGCAGTTTCGGGCGAGGGGTCTACAATGAGCAGTTCTTC.

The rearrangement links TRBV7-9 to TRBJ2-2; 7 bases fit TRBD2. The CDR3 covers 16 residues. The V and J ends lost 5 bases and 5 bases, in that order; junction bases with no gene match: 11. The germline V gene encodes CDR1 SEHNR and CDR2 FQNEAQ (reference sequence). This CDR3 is CASSLSWEGRTGELFF. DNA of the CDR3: TGTGCCAGCAGCCTCTCGTGGGAGGGCCGTACCGGGGAGCTGTTTTTT.